A selection of T cell receptor beta chains follows, all from one sample in a study of T cells in localized non-small cell lung cancer. Assay: immunoSEQ multiplex PCR; the TCRdb copy retains only in-frame clones and omits some. Of fewer than 1,500 clones in the sample, roughly 32% were seen once. The sequencing used normal lung tissue next to the tumor, collected before any cancer treatment. The receptor set was obtained from a male donor aged 60 or over with stage I squamous cell lung carcinoma. Each CDR3 is given with its conserved first and last residue. Each record gives: V gene, D gene, clone size, J gene, CDR3 protein, CDR3 DNA. A D gene is named only where the DNA matches it firmly. Rows give clone size only sometimes, using once, few, many, or a class for an expanded clone.

V gene: TRBV6-8
D gene: -
clone size: few
J gene: TRBJ2-1
CDR3 protein: CASSYSAGAYEQFF
CDR3 DNA: TGTGCCAGCAGTTACTCGGCAGGGGCCTATGAGCAGTTCTTC

V gene: TRBV29-1
D gene: -
clone size: -
J gene: TRBJ1-1
CDR3 protein: CSVLDAGGLKSPTEAFF
CDR3 DNA: TGCAGCGTTCTCGACGCCGGTGGGCTCAAATCCCCCACTGAAGCTTTCTTT

V gene: TRBV11-3
D gene: -
clone size: few
J gene: TRBJ1-1
CDR3 protein: CASSLGDNMNTEAFF
CDR3 DNA: TGTGCCAGCAGCTTGGGGGACAATATGAACACTGAAGCTTTCTTT

V gene: TRBV11-3
D gene: -
clone size: medium-sized
J gene: TRBJ2-3
CDR3 protein: CASSLPGTCPTDTQYF
CDR3 DNA: TGTGCCAGCAGCTTGCCGGGGACTTGCCCCACAGATACGCAGTATTTT

V gene: TRBV18
D gene: -
clone size: few
J gene: TRBJ2-5
CDR3 protein: CASSPPMQAETQYF
CDR3 DNA: TGTGCCAGCTCACCTCCCATGCAAGCAGAGACCCAGTACTTC

V gene: TRBV10-1
D gene: TRBD2
clone size: once
J gene: TRBJ2-1
CDR3 protein: CATREAGPETEQFF
CDR3 DNA: TGCGCCACCCGGGAAGCGGGGCCAGAGACTGAGCAGTTCTTC

V gene: TRBV18
D gene: -
clone size: -
J gene: TRBJ1-1
CDR3 protein: CASSPAMRTVNTEAFF
CDR3 DNA: TGTGCCAGCTCACCCGCAATGAGGACAGTTAACACTGAAGCTTTCTTT

V gene: TRBV11-3
D gene: -
clone size: few
J gene: TRBJ2-5
CDR3 protein: CASGRSFETAETQYF
CDR3 DNA: TGTGCCAGCGGACGCTCTTTCGAGACGGCGGAGACCCAGTACTTC

V gene: TRBV9
D gene: TRBD2
clone size: -
J gene: TRBJ2-2
CDR3 protein: CASSPRWLAGESGELFF
CDR3 DNA: TGTGCCAGCAGCCCCCGGTGGTTAGCGGGAGAATCCGGGGAGCTGTTTTTT

V gene: TRBV9
D gene: TRBD1
clone size: large
J gene: TRBJ2-2
CDR3 protein: CASRGQGALTGELFF
CDR3 DNA: TGTGCCAGCAGGGGACAGGGGGCGCTGACCGGGGAGCTGTTTTTT

V gene: TRBV6-8
D gene: TRBD1
clone size: few
J gene: TRBJ2-7
CDR3 protein: CASSYTGGYHEQYF
CDR3 DNA: TGTGCCAGCAGTTACACAGGGGGCTACCACGAGCAGTACTTC

V gene: TRBV6-8
D gene: TRBD1
clone size: few
J gene: TRBJ1-1
CDR3 protein: CASSPWTGETEAFF
CDR3 DNA: TGTGCCAGCAGTCCATGGACAGGGGAAACTGAAGCTTTCTTT

V gene: TRBV6-8
D gene: -
clone size: few
J gene: TRBJ1-1
CDR3 protein: CASSSRVDTEAFF
CDR3 DNA: TGTGCCAGCAGTTCGCGGGTGGACACTGAAGCTTTCTTT

V gene: TRBV6-8
D gene: -
clone size: medium-sized
J gene: TRBJ1-2
CDR3 protein: CAISYGQIGYTF
CDR3 DNA: TGTGCCATCAGTTATGGACAGATAGGCTACACCTTC

V gene: TRBV12-5
D gene: -
clone size: -
J gene: TRBJ2-2
CDR3 protein: CASGPPTGNTGELFF
CDR3 DNA: TGTGCTAGTGGTCCACCGACGGGTAACACCGGGGAGCTGTTTTTT

V gene: TRBV30
D gene: TRBD2
clone size: few
J gene: TRBJ2-2
CDR3 protein: CAWKAGGYTGELFF
CDR3 DNA: TGTGCCTGGAAGGCGGGAGGTTATACCGGGGAGCTGTTTTTT

V gene: TRBV19
D gene: -
clone size: few
J gene: TRBJ2-3
CDR3 protein: CASSTVGNTDTQYF
CDR3 DNA: TGTGCCAGTAGTACTGTCGGGAACACAGATACGCAGTATTTT

V gene: TRBV11-3
D gene: -
clone size: medium-sized
J gene: TRBJ2-2
CDR3 protein: CASSPASGSPGELFF
CDR3 DNA: TGTGCCAGCAGCCCCGCCTCAGGGTCCCCCGGGGAGCTGTTTTTT

V gene: TRBV11-3
D gene: -
clone size: medium-sized
J gene: TRBJ1-4
CDR3 protein: CASSRGLGWGPNEKLFF
CDR3 DNA: TGTGCCAGCAGCCGTGGACTAGGGTGGGGTCCTAATGAAAAACTGTTTTTT

V gene: TRBV28
D gene: TRBD2
clone size: -
J gene: TRBJ2-3
CDR3 protein: CASSGLADYTDTQYF
CDR3 DNA: TGTGCCAGCAGTGGACTAGCGGATTACACAGATACGCAGTATTTT

V gene: TRBV11-3
D gene: -
clone size: -
J gene: TRBJ1-5
CDR3 protein: CASSLIGANQPQHF
CDR3 DNA: TGTGCCAGCAGCTTAATAGGAGCGAATCAGCCCCAGCATTTT

V gene: TRBV11-3
D gene: TRBD2
clone size: -
J gene: TRBJ2-3
CDR3 protein: CASSLEGEGHAPGYTDTQYF
CDR3 DNA: TGTGCCAGCAGCTTGGAAGGGGAGGGCCATGCCCCTGGATACACAGATACGCAGTATTTT

V gene: TRBV6-8
D gene: -
clone size: few
J gene: TRBJ2-1
CDR3 protein: CAIRPGVGDEQFF
CDR3 DNA: TGTGCCATCAGACCCGGGGTAGGCGATGAGCAGTTCTTC

V gene: TRBV6-8
D gene: -
clone size: medium-sized
J gene: TRBJ1-1
CDR3 protein: CASSDSPRSSEAFF
CDR3 DNA: TGTGCCAGCAGTGATAGTCCCCGAAGCAGTGAAGCTTTCTTT

V gene: TRBV9
D gene: -
clone size: few
J gene: TRBJ2-6
CDR3 protein: CASSVQENVSGANVLTF
CDR3 DNA: TGTGCCAGCAGCGTACAGGAGAATGTTTCTGGGGCCAACGTCCTGACTTTC

V gene: TRBV23-1
D gene: -
clone size: -
J gene: TRBJ2-6
CDR3 protein: CASSIEGANVLTF
CDR3 DNA: TGCGCCAGCAGCATCGAGGGGGCCAACGTCCTGACTTTC

V gene: TRBV18
D gene: -
clone size: -
J gene: TRBJ1-1
CDR3 protein: CASSPPMNTEAFF
CDR3 DNA: TGTGCCAGCTCACCCCCGATGAACACTGAAGCTTTCTTT

V gene: TRBV11-3
D gene: TRBD1
clone size: large
J gene: TRBJ2-2
CDR3 protein: CASSRGQDTGELFF
CDR3 DNA: TGTGCCAGCAGCCGGGGACAGGACACCGGGGAGCTGTTTTTT

V gene: TRBV7-2
D gene: -
clone size: large
J gene: TRBJ2-7
CDR3 protein: CASIPSWYYEQYF
CDR3 DNA: TGTGCCAGCATACCTAGCTGGTACTACGAGCAGTACTTC

V gene: TRBV14
D gene: -
clone size: -
J gene: TRBJ1-3
CDR3 protein: CASSGITGNTIYF
CDR3 DNA: TGTGCCAGCAGCGGTATCACGGGGAACACCATATATTTT

V gene: TRBV18
D gene: -
clone size: -
J gene: TRBJ2-7
CDR3 protein: CASSPGLPPDEQYF
CDR3 DNA: TGTGCCAGCTCACCGGGACTTCCCCCCGACGAGCAGTACTTC

V gene: TRBV29-1
D gene: TRBD1
clone size: -
J gene: TRBJ2-2
CDR3 protein: CSVEGLAGGRIGELFF
CDR3 DNA: TGCAGCGTTGAAGGTTTGGCAGGGGGACGAATCGGGGAGCTGTTTTTT

V gene: TRBV18
D gene: TRBD2
clone size: -
J gene: TRBJ2-1
CDR3 protein: CASSPPRRAGGGDEQFF
CDR3 DNA: TGTGCCAGCTCACCACCACGGAGGGCGGGAGGGGGCGATGAGCAGTTCTTC

V gene: TRBV19
D gene: -
clone size: -
J gene: TRBJ1-3
CDR3 protein: CASKPGISGNTIYF
CDR3 DNA: TGTGCCAGTAAGCCAGGCATCTCTGGAAACACCATATATTTT

V gene: TRBV30
D gene: TRBD2
clone size: -
J gene: TRBJ2-5
CDR3 protein: CAWSAGGRAVETQYF
CDR3 DNA: TGTGCCTGGAGTGCCGGCGGGAGGGCCGTGGAGACCCAGTACTTC

V gene: TRBV6-8
D gene: -
clone size: -
J gene: TRBJ2-2
CDR3 protein: CASRTGPGELFF
CDR3 DNA: TGTGCCAGCAGGACTGGCCCAGGGGAGCTGTTTTTT

V gene: TRBV9
D gene: -
clone size: few
J gene: TRBJ1-1
CDR3 protein: CASRERDTEAFF
CDR3 DNA: TGTGCCAGCAGGGAGAGGGACACTGAAGCTTTCTTT

V gene: TRBV6-8
D gene: -
clone size: -
J gene: TRBJ2-7
CDR3 protein: CASESSSYEQYF
CDR3 DNA: TGTGCCAGTGAGTCGAGCTCCTACGAGCAGTACTTC

V gene: TRBV7-5
D gene: -
clone size: few
J gene: TRBJ2-5
CDR3 protein: CASSLVHGDSQETQYF
CDR3 DNA: TGTGCCAGCAGCTTAGTGCACGGGGATAGCCAAGAGACCCAGTACTTC

V gene: TRBV29-1
D gene: -
clone size: -
J gene: TRBJ1-2
CDR3 protein: CSVTGGEDYGYTF
CDR3 DNA: TGCAGCGTTACCGGGGGGGAGGACTATGGCTACACCTTC

V gene: TRBV2
D gene: TRBD1
clone size: -
J gene: TRBJ1-1
CDR3 protein: CASRRDRVTEAFF
CDR3 DNA: TGTGCCAGCAGGAGAGACAGGGTCACTGAAGCTTTCTTT

V gene: TRBV6-8
D gene: TRBD1
clone size: -
J gene: TRBJ1-2
CDR3 protein: CASSSGTGKDYGYTF
CDR3 DNA: TGTGCCAGCAGTTCCGGGACAGGGAAGGACTATGGCTACACCTTC

V gene: TRBV30
D gene: -
clone size: -
J gene: TRBJ2-5
CDR3 protein: CAWSQGQETQYF
CDR3 DNA: TGTGCCTGGAGTCAAGGCCAAGAGACCCAGTACTTC

V gene: TRBV29-1
D gene: TRBD2
clone size: -
J gene: TRBJ2-2
CDR3 protein: CSVELRTSGNTGELFF
CDR3 DNA: TGCAGCGTTGAACTCCGGACTAGCGGGAACACCGGGGAGCTGTTTTTT

V gene: TRBV9
D gene: -
clone size: few
J gene: TRBJ2-1
CDR3 protein: CASSEGEYLPNNEQFF
CDR3 DNA: TGTGCCAGCAGCGAGGGAGAATACTTACCAAACAATGAGCAGTTCTTC

V gene: TRBV19
D gene: -
clone size: few
J gene: TRBJ2-1
CDR3 protein: CASSSTYTILTYNEQFF
CDR3 DNA: TGTGCCAGTAGTAGTACTTACACGATCTTAACCTACAATGAGCAGTTCTTC

V gene: TRBV6-8
D gene: TRBD1
clone size: few
J gene: TRBJ2-5
CDR3 protein: CASSYFYRGSQETQYF
CDR3 DNA: TGTGCCAGCAGTTACTTCTACAGGGGGTCTCAAGAGACCCAGTACTTC

V gene: TRBV11-3
D gene: -
clone size: medium-sized
J gene: TRBJ1-1
CDR3 protein: CASSLDGVNTEAFF
CDR3 DNA: TGTGCCAGCAGCTTAGATGGGGTAAACACTGAAGCTTTCTTT

V gene: TRBV30
D gene: -
clone size: -
J gene: TRBJ2-7
CDR3 protein: CAWSIQGYEQYF
CDR3 DNA: TGTGCCTGGAGTATCCAGGGCTACGAGCAGTACTTC

V gene: TRBV11-3
D gene: TRBD1
clone size: few
J gene: TRBJ2-1
CDR3 protein: CASTPTGGVNNEQFF
CDR3 DNA: TGTGCCAGCACCCCTACAGGGGGCGTCAACAATGAGCAGTTCTTC